The rows below give T cell receptor beta chains drawn from one sample of a study of early T cells in non-severe SARS-CoV-2 infection. TCRdb called the 5' RACE reads again in MiXCR, with one record for every CDR3 protein. The data show roughly 93,000 distinct CDR3 sequences, more than 9.5% seen once. The sample consisted of whole blood. All receptors come from an adult who was a healthcare worker with PCR-confirmed SARS-CoV-2 infection or an uninfected control (not recorded which). The CDR3 runs from the conserved cysteine through the conserved F or W. A D gene is named only where the DNA matches it firmly. Only some rows state a clone size, as once, few, many or a class for expanded clones.

D gene,V gene,clone size,J gene,CDR3 DNA,CDR3 protein
.,TRBV5-1,.,TRBJ2-7,TGCGCCAGCAGCTGGGACGGCTACTACGAGCAGTACTTC,CASSWDGYYEQYF
.,TRBV11-2,few,TRBJ1-4,TGTGCCAGCAGCTTAGTTCGGGCCGGTGAAAAACTGTTTTTT,CASSLVRAGEKLFF
.,TRBV2,.,TRBJ1-6,TGTGCCAGCAGTGAACAGGGAGGTTCACCCCTCCACTTT,CASSEQGGSPLHF
.,TRBV19,many,TRBJ2-7,TGTGCCAGTAGACTAAGACGCGGAGGGGAGCAGTACTTC,CASRLRRGGEQYF
.,TRBV29-1,few,TRBJ2-2,TGCAGCGTTGATAACGGGTTAGGGTCGAACACCGGGGAGCTGTTTTTT,CSVDNGLGSNTGELFF
.,TRBV13,.,TRBJ1-1,TGTGCCAGCAGCTACCTATCTGGGGGGCCCGCCACTGAAGCTTTCTTT,CASSYLSGGPATEAFF
TRBD2,TRBV20-1,few,TRBJ2-7,TGCAGTGCTAACCCCGGGACTAGCGTCCACGAGCAGTACTTC,CSANPGTSVHEQYF
.,TRBV7-6,.,TRBJ2-7,TGTGCCAGCAGCTTAGTCTCCAGCGGCTACGAGCAGTACTTC,CASSLVSSGYEQYF
TRBD1,TRBV7-2,many,TRBJ2-1,TGTGCCAGCAGCCCAGGGGGCTCCTACAATGAGCAGTTCTTC,CASSPGGSYNEQFF
.,TRBV6-5,.,TRBJ1-6,TGTGCCAGCAGTTACTCACAGGGAAGTTCACCCCTCCACTTT,CASSYSQGSSPLHF
.,TRBV20-1,many,TRBJ1-2,TGCAGTGCTAGTAGCGGGTTGGACTATGGCTACACCTTC,CSASSGLDYGYTF
TRBD1,TRBV5-1,few,TRBJ2-5,TGCGCCAGCGTTCCTCCAGGGGGCGGGACCCAGTACTTC,CASVPPGGGTQYF
TRBD2,TRBV2,.,TRBJ2-1,TGTGCCAGCAGCTTAGGGACTATCTACAATGAGCAGTTCTTC,CASSLGTIYNEQFF
TRBD1,TRBV29-1,.,TRBJ2-1,TGCAGCGTTTCTGCTCGACAGGGGATCAATGAGCAGTTCTTC,CSVSARQGINEQFF
.,TRBV9,.,TRBJ1-1,TGTGCCAGCAGCGTAGTCAGTTCGAACACTGAAGCTTTCTTT,CASSVVSSNTEAFF
.,TRBV11-3,many,TRBJ2-1,TGTGCCAGCAGCTCCCATGCAGGATACAATGAGCAGTTCTTC,CASSSHAGYNEQFF
.,TRBV29-1,.,TRBJ1-1,TGCACAGGGAGTCTGAACACTGAAGCTTTCTTT,CTGSLNTEAFF
.,TRBV5-6,.,TRBJ1-4,TGTGCCAGCAGCCTCCCGGGAACAACTAATGAAAAACTGTTTTTT,CASSLPGTTNEKLFF
.,TRBV20-1,.,TRBJ1-1,TGCAGTGCTAAGGGGGGAGCCCAGAACACTGAAGCTTTCTTT,CSAKGGAQNTEAFF